This TCR beta chain appears in the sequencing data of a study of shared clonotypes between healthy human individuals. Whole-study context: Each donor's CD4 naive and CD4 memory cells filled three plates apiece, CD8 naive two, and CD8 memory one.

A CD45RA-negative memory subset and a CD45RA+ naive subset were separated from the CD4+ cells. With respect to this clone: Antigen: not known.

V lost 3 bases and J lost 1, with 15 bases in between. The germline CDR1 and CDR2 sequences are SGHAT and FQNNGV. This CDR3 is 16 amino acids long. Broader study findings: Among donors, clonotype sharing was expected to be affected by sequencing depth. The study found lower generation probabilities in non-shared clonotypes than in those shared by all four donors.

TCRdb's copy holds only in-frame clones and misses some; the assay was immunoSEQ multiplex PCR. The data show about 2,500,000 clones, more than 80% seen once. V gene TRBV11-2 combines with J gene TRBJ2-5, with no clear D. Sequenced sample: naive CD4+ T cells sorted from blood. Subset: CD45RA+ positively selected. This TCR was sampled from a man younger than 35 in good health. Here the CDR3 reads CASSFDRWTVQETQYF. The CDR3 DNA is TGTGCCAGCAGCTTTGATCGCTGGACGGTCCAAGAGACCCAGTACTTC.